This entry lists 11 T cell receptor beta chains sequenced from one sample in a study of T cells after yellow fever vaccination. TCRdb re-called the 5' RACE reads with MiXCR, one entry per CDR3 protein. Found here are some 320,000 distinct CDR3 sequences, 8.7% of them singletons; the top ten hold roughly 18%. This specimen was PBMCs, taken on the day of the first yellow fever vaccination. Receptor source: a man between 18 and 29 years old who received the YFV17D yellow fever vaccine.

The sample holds a few counts of this clonotype. The chain has TRBV12-3 or TRBV12-4 and TRBJ1-1, with 7 positions matching TRBD1. This CDR3 contains 15 residues. Trimming cost V 6 bases and J 5 bases; bases outside gene matches: 12. CDR3 residues: CASSSTGQALTEAFF. The CDR3 coding sequence is TGTGCCAGCAGCTCTACTGGACAGGCGTTAACTGAAGCTTTCTTT.

This chain connects TRBV29-1 to TRBJ2-5; 8 bases line up with TRBD2. Trimming cost V 7 bases and J 4 bases; bases outside gene matches: 11. The CDR3 contains 14 residues. The V gene's germline CDR1 is SQVTM and CDR2 ANQGSEA. The CDR3: CSAGGGFGGETQYF. Written as DNA, the CDR3 is TGCAGCGCGGGCGGGGGGTTTGGCGGAGAGACCCAGTACTTC. Variable domain in full (rest from reference TRBV29-1 and TRBJ2-5): SAVISQKPSRDICQRGTSLTIQCQVDSQVTMMFWYRQQPGQSLTLIATANQGSEATYESGFVIDKFPISRPNLTFSTLTVSNMSPEDSSIYLCSAGGGFGGETQYFGPGTRLLVL.

A few counts support this clonotype. The chain combines TRBV13 with TRBJ1-6; no definite D call. V lost 1 base, J lost 9 bases, and 4 bases lay in between. The length of the CDR3 is 12 residues. Germline values: CDR1 PRHDT, CDR2 FYEKMQ (reference sequence). The CDR3 nucleotides are TGTGCCAGCAGCTTAGTGGCTTCACCCCTCCACTTT. Residues: CASSLVASPLHF.

This clonotype was seen only a few times. CDR3 sequence reads: CASSLGASGVREQFF. CDR3 nucleotide sequence: TGTGCCAGCAGTTTAGGGGCTAGTGGTGTGCGTGAGCAGTTCTTC. The genes are TRBV27 and TRBJ2-1; TRBD1 might be the D (5 bases). The CDR3 is made up of 15 amino acids. The V and J ends lost 2 bases and 9 bases respectively, with 17 bases between them. Germline CDR1 and CDR2: MNHEY and SMNVEV (reference sequence).

This chain's CDR3 is CASSQAPGQPQHF. In DNA, the CDR3 is TGCGCCAGCAGCCAAGCCCCGGGGCAGCCCCAGCATTTT. The V call is TRBV4-3, the J call TRBJ1-5; the D is unclear. Trimming stripped 1 base from V and 7 bases from J, with 8 bases between. Germline V CDR1 and CDR2: LGHNA, YSLEER. This CDR3 has 13 amino acids.

This clonotype was counted between two and nine times. The J gene is TRBJ2-5, the V gene TRBV28; the match to TRBD1 covers 12 bases. The CDR3 runs to 15 residues. Trimming took 3 bases from V and 4 from J; bases not matched to a gene: 3. Per the germline V gene, CDR1 is MDHEN and CDR2 is SYDVKM. The CDR3 sequence: CASSLRDRGLETQYF. CDR3 nucleotides: TGTGCCAGCAGTTTGAGGGACAGGGGGCTAGAGACCCAGTACTTC.

The table lists this clonotype with a few counts. The chain is built from TRBV6-4 and TRBJ2-2, with D perhaps being TRBD1 or TRBD2 (6 bases each). Looked up from germline, CDR1 is MRHNA and CDR2 is SNTAGT. This CDR3 region has 14 residues. Trimming removed 0 bases at V and 6 bases at J, with 8 bases between. The CDR3 sequence is CASSDSGGPGELFF. CDR3 nucleotide sequence: TGTGCCAGCAGTGACTCGGGGGGCCCCGGGGAGCTGTTTTTT.

This clonotype has a handful of counts. The J gene is TRBJ1-5, the V gene TRBV12-3 or TRBV12-4; maybe TRBD1 (5 bases). V lost 1 base to trimming and J lost 5 bases, with 12 bases between them. The CDR3 is 15 residues long. The CDR3 nucleotides are TGTGCCAGCAGTTTAGGGGGGAGTCTCCATCAGCCCCAGCATTTT. This sequence encodes CASSLGGSLHQPQHF.

This clonotype was observed at least ten times. The rearrangement links TRBV12-3 or TRBV12-4 to TRBJ1-5; TRBD1 matches 9 bases. Trimming removed 6 bases from V and 5 bases from J; junction bases left unmatched: 5. The CDR3 runs 14 residues. The CDR3: CASRGQGWDQPQHF. Here the CDR3 DNA reads TGTGCCAGCAGAGGACAGGGGTGGGATCAGCCCCAGCATTTT.

The J gene is TRBJ1-5, the V gene TRBV12-3 or TRBV12-4, with TRBD1 as a possible D gene (6 bases). The V gene lost 6 bases and the J gene lost 6 bases, with 15 bases spanning the gap. This CDR3 has 14 residues. Here the CDR3 reads CASSPQGIGQPQHF. The CDR3 DNA sequence: TGTGCCAGCAGCCCACAGGGTATAGGTCAGCCCCAGCATTTT.

The chain uses TRBV3-1 and TRBJ2-2; 8 bases map to TRBD2. The V segment lost 2 bases and the J segment 4 bases; nucleotides outside the gene matches: 6. Looked up from germline, CDR1 is LGHDT and CDR2 is YNNKEL (reference sequence). The CDR3 length is 16 residues. The CDR3 is CASSQPGGPITGELFF. The CDR3, as DNA: TGTGCCAGCAGCCAACCGGGGGGGCCTATCACCGGGGAGCTGTTTTTT.